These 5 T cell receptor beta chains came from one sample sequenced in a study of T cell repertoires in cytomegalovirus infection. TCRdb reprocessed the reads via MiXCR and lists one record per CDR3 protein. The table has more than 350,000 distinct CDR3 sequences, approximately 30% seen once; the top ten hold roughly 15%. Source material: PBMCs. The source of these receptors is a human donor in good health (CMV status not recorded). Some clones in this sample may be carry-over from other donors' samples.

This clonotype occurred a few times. The CDR3 DNA follows: TGTGCCAGCAGCGTGACAGGGGTTTCTGGAAACACCATATATTTT. Protein sequence: CASSVTGVSGNTIYF. The chain combines TRBV11-2 with TRBJ1-3; TRBD1 aligns across 8 bases. Germline values: CDR1 SGHAT, CDR2 FQNNGV. This CDR3 contains 15 residues. The junction had 4 bases not matched to a gene; V was cut back by 5 bases and J by 1 base.

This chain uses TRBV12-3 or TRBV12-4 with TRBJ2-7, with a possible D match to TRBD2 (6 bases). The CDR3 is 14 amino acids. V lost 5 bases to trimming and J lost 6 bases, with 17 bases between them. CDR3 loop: CASSARPGRGEQYF. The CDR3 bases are TGTGCCAGCAGTGCACGCCCGGGGCGGGGCGAGCAGTACTTC.

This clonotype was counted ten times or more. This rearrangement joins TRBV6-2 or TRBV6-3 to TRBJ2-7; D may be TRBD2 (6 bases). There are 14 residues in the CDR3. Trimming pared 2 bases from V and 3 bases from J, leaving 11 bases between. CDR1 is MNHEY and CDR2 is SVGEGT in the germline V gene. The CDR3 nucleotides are TGTGCCAGCAGTTACCCGGGGGAATACTACGAGCAGTACTTC. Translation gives CASSYPGEYYEQYF.

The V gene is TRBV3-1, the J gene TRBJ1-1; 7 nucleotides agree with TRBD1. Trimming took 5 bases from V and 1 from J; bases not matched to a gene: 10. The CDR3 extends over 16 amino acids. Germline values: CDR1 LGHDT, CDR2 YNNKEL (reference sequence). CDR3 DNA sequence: TGTGCCAGCAGCTTTTTCCCCGGGACAGCGAACACTGAAGCTTTCTTT. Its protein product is CASSFFPGTANTEAFF.

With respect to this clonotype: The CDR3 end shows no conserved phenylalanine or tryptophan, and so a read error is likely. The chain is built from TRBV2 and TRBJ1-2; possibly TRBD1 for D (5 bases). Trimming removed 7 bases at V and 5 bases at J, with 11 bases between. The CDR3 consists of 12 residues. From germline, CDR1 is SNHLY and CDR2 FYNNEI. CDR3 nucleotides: TGTGCCAGCAATTTGGGGGGTTATGGCTACACCTTA. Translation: CASNLGGYGYTL.